This T cell receptor (beta chain) was recovered during a study of PD-1 blockade in classical Hodgkin lymphoma. Study summary: A 3 mg/kg intravenous dose of nivolumab was received by patients every 2 weeks. Overall study findings and caveats: Nothing has yet pinned down what causes the repertoire differences, possibly disease activity or prior therapy.

Each patient relapsed following autologous stem cell transplantation, and prior brentuximab vedotin exposure differed. Progressive disease, partial response or complete response was each patient's best response. TCRdb's copy holds only in-frame clones and misses some; the assay was immunoSEQ multiplex PCR. The sample contains about 14,000 clones, about 86% of which appear only once. For this clone: Its antigen is unidentified.

The CDR3 is 15 amino acids. The V gene's germline CDR1 is MDHEN and CDR2 SYDVKM. The V and J ends lost 0 bases and 4 bases, in that order; junction bases with no gene match: 1. The TCR was taken from a human donor with classical Hodgkin lymphoma. J is TRBJ2-5 and V is TRBV28, with 11 nucleotides matching TRBD1. The sequences come from peripheral blood mononuclear cells (PBMCs), collected at baseline. CDR3: CASSLWGTGGETQYF. The CDR3 DNA reads as TGTGCCAGCAGTTTATGGGGGACAGGGGGAGAGACCCAGTACTTC.